A single sample is the source of the 12 T cell receptor beta chains below, sequenced in a study of blood T cell repertoires in COVID-19. Sequencing was performed with immunoSEQ multiplex PCR; in TCRdb, only in-frame clones are kept and a portion is missing. Of 250,000 to 300,000 clones listed, 70% to 90% are singletons. The sequencing sample was made of peripheral blood. Source of these receptors: a young woman with COVID-19, enrolled during active disease.

V gene TRBV10-2 combines with J gene TRBJ2-3; TRBD2 matches at 11 bases. Germline CDR1 is WSHSY and CDR2 is SAAADI. CDR3 size: 17 residues. V was clipped by 4 bases and J by 2 bases; unmatched bases: 8. As DNA, the CDR3 is TGCGCCAGCAGTGCAACGGGACTAGCGGCGGTCACAGATACGCAGTATTTT. Amino acid sequence: CASSATGLAAVTDTQYF.

Written as DNA, the CDR3 is TGCGCCAGCAGCTTGACAGGGCTAAACACTGAAGCTTTCTTT. Translation: CASSLTGLNTEAFF. V is TRBV5-1 and J is TRBJ1-1, with D maybe TRBD1 (6 bases). Germline loops: CDR1 SGHRS, CDR2 YFSETQ. Trimming took off 1 base at V and 2 bases at J, with 9 bases between the two ends. The CDR3 spans 14 residues.

The J gene is TRBJ2-5, the V gene TRBV19, with 9 bases lining up with TRBD2. CDR3 length: 14 amino acids. Per the germline V gene, CDR1 is LNHDA and CDR2 is SQIVND (reference sequence). V was clipped by 6 bases and J by 5 bases; unmatched bases: 7. The CDR3 region has the DNA TGTGCCAGTAGGATTAGCGGGGGCCGGGAGACCCAGTACTTC. Translated, it gives CASRISGGRETQYF.

J is TRBJ2-4 and V is TRBV15; 10 positions agree with TRBD2. With V trimmed by 3 bases and J by 9 bases, 8 bases remained unmatched. Per germline, CDR1 LNHNV and CDR2 YYDKDF (reference sequence). The CDR3 extends over 15 amino acids. In DNA, the CDR3 is TGTGCCACCAGCAGCGGCGTAGCGGGGGGCCGCATTCAGTACTTC. This sequence encodes CATSSGVAGGRIQYF.

This clone was counted many times. The chain uses TRBV18 and TRBJ1-5; TRBD1 agrees at 8 bases. Germline lookup yields CDR1 KGHSH and CDR2 LQKENI. Trimming cost V 4 bases and J 6 bases; bases outside gene matches: 5. There are 14 residues in the CDR3. This CDR3 is CASSLSGGRQPQHF. The CDR3 nucleotides read TGTGCCAGCTCACTCTCAGGGGGCCGTCAGCCCCAGCATTTT.

This chain links TRBV9 with TRBJ1-1, with 9 nucleotides matching TRBD1. The CDR3 spans 15 residues. Germline V gene sequence: CDR1 SGDLS, CDR2 YYNGEE. J was trimmed by 4 bases and V by 4 bases; bases with no gene match: 8. The CDR3 DNA sequence: TGTGCCAGCAGCCTAGGACAGGGGCGGGCCACTGAAGCTTTCTTT. Translation: CASSLGQGRATEAFF.

The chain combines TRBV6-5 with TRBJ2-7, with a tentative D call TRBD1 (6 bases). The germline CDR1 and CDR2 sequences are MNHEY and SVGAGI. V was cut by 6 bases and J by 5 bases, with 14 bases left in between. The CDR3 has 13 amino acids. In nucleotides, the CDR3 is TGTGCCAGCAGGGATACAGGGTCGGACGAGCAGTACTTC. This sequence encodes CASRDTGSDEQYF.

As to this clone: At the DNA level, this CDR3 is encoded by other sequences in the same sample as well. This rearrangement joins TRBV28 to TRBJ1-2; a weak D match, TRBD1 (6 bases). The V end was cut by 4 bases, the J end by 0 bases, with 6 bases between. The CDR3 totals 13 residues. Germline-derived CDR1 and CDR2 are MDHEN and SYDVKM. The CDR3 DNA reads TGTGCCAGCAGTTCAGGGGCTAACTATGGCTACACCTTC. As protein: CASSSGANYGYTF.

A single count supports this clone. The chain couples TRBV5-1 to TRBJ2-1; 8 bases align to TRBD1. J lost 6 bases, V lost 4 bases, and 9 bases had no gene match. The germline gives CDR1 SGHRS, CDR2 YFSETQ. This CDR3 contains 15 residues. CDR3 DNA sequence: TGCGCCAGCAGCATACTGACAGGGGTCCCCAATGAGCAGTTCTTC. Protein sequence: CASSILTGVPNEQFF.

J is TRBJ2-3 and V is TRBV10-3; 8 bases align to TRBD2. Germline V gives CDR1 ENHRY, CDR2 SYGVKD. V was pared by 3 bases and J by 4 bases, with 3 bases of the junction left unmatched. This CDR3 has 14 amino acids. CDR3 in amino acids: CAISDSGGPDTQYF. The CDR3 DNA reads TGTGCCATCAGTGACAGCGGGGGCCCAGATACGCAGTATTTT.

This clone occurred a few times. The gene calls are TRBV7-9 and TRBJ2-7; 7 nucleotides line up with TRBD2. There are 15 residues in the CDR3. V shed 1 base, J shed 7 bases, and the junction held 10 bases outside the gene matches. In germline, CDR1 is SEHNR, CDR2 FQNEAQ (reference sequence). CDR3 sequence (DNA): TGTGCCAGCAGCTTAGAGGTAGCGGGCGCCCAGGAGCAGTACTTC. It codes for CASSLEVAGAQEQYF.

The chain combines TRBV5-4 with TRBJ1-2; D not resolved. The length of the CDR3 is 12 residues. The V gene lost 10 bases and the J gene lost 6 bases, with 16 bases spanning the gap. Germline V lookup: CDR1 SGHNT, CDR2 YYREEE (reference sequence). The CDR3 protein is CAGVLAGNGYTF. The CDR3 coding sequence is TGTGCCGGCGTACTAGCCGGGAATGGCTACACCTTC.